These T cell receptor beta chains were read from a single sample in a study of CD8 T cells in Susac syndrome. Using its own MiXCR run on the immunoSEQ multiplex PCR reads, TCRdb lists one record per CDR3 protein. The sample carries about 290,000 distinct CDR3 sequences, around 85% recorded once. Sequenced material: CD8+ T cells from PBMCs. The receptors come from a human donor with multiple sclerosis. Each CDR3 is given without its conserved first and last residue. The order of the fields is CDR3 protein, V gene, J gene, clone size. Not every row has a clone size; where given, it reads once, few, many or a size class.

CDR3aa: ASSYRREQF
v_gene: TRBV6-2/TRBV6-3
j_gene: TRBJ2-1
abundance: -

CDR3aa: ASRLAKQGGYGYT
v_gene: TRBV12-2
j_gene: TRBJ1-2
abundance: -

CDR3aa: ASSPSTSTYEQY
v_gene: TRBV27
j_gene: TRBJ2-7
abundance: once

CDR3aa: ASSFSGGANYGYT
v_gene: TRBV27
j_gene: TRBJ1-2
abundance: -

CDR3aa: ASSLRSTSTDTQY
v_gene: TRBV27
j_gene: TRBJ2-3
abundance: -

CDR3aa: ASSVAGGETQY
v_gene: TRBV12-3/TRBV12-4
j_gene: TRBJ2-5
abundance: -

CDR3aa: ATSEGSDGYT
v_gene: TRBV24-1
j_gene: TRBJ1-2
abundance: -

CDR3aa: ASSYSGPGMVGQETQY
v_gene: TRBV6-2/TRBV6-3
j_gene: TRBJ2-5
abundance: -

CDR3aa: ASSPRLAYNEQF
v_gene: TRBV13
j_gene: TRBJ2-1
abundance: -

CDR3aa: ASSCYTERTDTQY
v_gene: TRBV12-3/TRBV12-4
j_gene: TRBJ2-3
abundance: -

CDR3aa: ASSYSAAVYSNQPQH
v_gene: TRBV6-2/TRBV6-3
j_gene: TRBJ1-5
abundance: once

CDR3aa: ASSFISFGSYNEQF
v_gene: TRBV27
j_gene: TRBJ2-1
abundance: -

CDR3aa: ASTEGADRGYNEQF
v_gene: TRBV11-2
j_gene: TRBJ2-1
abundance: -

CDR3aa: ALGHGTYEQY
v_gene: TRBV30
j_gene: TRBJ2-7
abundance: -

CDR3aa: ASSYSIRSTATNEKLF
v_gene: TRBV6-5
j_gene: TRBJ1-4
abundance: -

CDR3aa: ASSLGSDRVYQPQH
v_gene: TRBV11-2
j_gene: TRBJ1-5
abundance: -

CDR3aa: ASSEALGSFSDTQY
v_gene: TRBV6-1
j_gene: TRBJ2-3
abundance: -

CDR3aa: ASRGTSGDSFNEQF
v_gene: TRBV6-1
j_gene: TRBJ2-1
abundance: -

CDR3aa: AWSVGGGRETQY
v_gene: TRBV30
j_gene: TRBJ2-5
abundance: -

CDR3aa: ASSHAGRKDTEAF
v_gene: TRBV7-9
j_gene: TRBJ1-1
abundance: -

CDR3aa: ASSQFLGSNYGYT
v_gene: TRBV14
j_gene: TRBJ1-2
abundance: -

CDR3aa: ASSTGQSVGDTQY
v_gene: TRBV5-5
j_gene: TRBJ2-3
abundance: -

CDR3aa: ASSTRSFTRGLAGHNTGELF
v_gene: TRBV6-2/TRBV6-3
j_gene: TRBJ2-2
abundance: -

CDR3aa: AISDSRQGRVGQPQH
v_gene: TRBV10-3
j_gene: TRBJ1-5
abundance: few

CDR3aa: ASSTDRDQPQH
v_gene: TRBV5-6
j_gene: TRBJ1-5
abundance: -

CDR3aa: ASSFRIQGNSNQPQH
v_gene: TRBV28
j_gene: TRBJ1-5
abundance: -

CDR3aa: ASSYLQGAYEQY
v_gene: TRBV6-5
j_gene: TRBJ2-7
abundance: -

CDR3aa: ASSLALAGGPYEQY
v_gene: TRBV7-9
j_gene: TRBJ2-7
abundance: -

CDR3aa: ASSFTSGVEETQY
v_gene: TRBV5-1
j_gene: TRBJ2-5
abundance: -

CDR3aa: ASSSRDRDSYNEQF
v_gene: TRBV7-9
j_gene: TRBJ2-1
abundance: -

CDR3aa: ASSYGRHPT
v_gene: TRBV6-2/TRBV6-3
j_gene: TRBJ1-2
abundance: few

CDR3aa: ASSQNRGWETQY
v_gene: TRBV11-2
j_gene: TRBJ2-5
abundance: -

CDR3aa: ASSLGTGAKNIQY
v_gene: TRBV27
j_gene: TRBJ2-4
abundance: -

CDR3aa: ASSPPGQGYNSPLH
v_gene: TRBV9
j_gene: TRBJ1-6
abundance: -

CDR3aa: ASSLAVGMAQY
v_gene: TRBV7-7
j_gene: TRBJ2-5
abundance: -